Included here is one TCR beta chain sequence, with context. The V gene's germline CDR1 is LNHDA and CDR2 SQIVND (reference sequence). The CDR3 is 20 amino acids. Trimming took 5 bases from V and 0 from J; bases not matched to a gene: 18. The sample originates from a study of blood T cell repertoires in COVID-19. Study at large: Acute-phase and convalescent COVID-19 samples originated in the United States, Italy and Spain. PBMCs, B-cell-depleted T cells, or T cells were the source of the cDNA or gDNA that made up the material.

Authors' data handling: Reference gene primer amplification gave estimated nucleated cell counts. Here immunoSEQ multiplex PCR was the method, and the copy in TCRdb shows in-frame clones only, minus some. V, J and clone size derive from that table, while D and trimming were established from the DNA sequence. Of about 14,000 clones in the sample, around three quarters were seen once. The clonotype originates from a man aged 65-85 years with acute or convalescent COVID-19. The rearrangement links TRBV19 to TRBJ1-5; 8 nucleotides line up with TRBD1. Sequencing input: peripheral blood. The CDR3 here is CASSLRTGRAQSYSNQPQHF. The CDR3 nucleotides read TGTGCCAGTAGTCTTAGGACAGGGAGAGCTCAAAGCTATAGCAATCAGCCCCAGCATTTT.